Listed below are T cell receptor beta chains from one sample, sequenced in a study of blood T cell repertoires in COVID-19. Here immunoSEQ multiplex PCR was the method, and the copy in TCRdb shows in-frame clones only, minus some. Here the sample spans 250,000 to 350,000 clones, roughly 83% being singletons. Sequenced sample: peripheral blood. Every receptor here comes from a human donor with COVID-19, enrolled during active disease. The donor label of this sample is uncertain. CDR3s include the opening cysteine and the closing phenylalanine or tryptophan. Fields, in order: CDR3 length, clone size, J gene, V gene, D gene, CDR3 protein, CDR3 DNA. D genes are given only for firm matches. Size tells how often a clone was seen (once, few, many) or the class of an expanded clone, and some rows leave it out.

CDR3 length: 18; clone size: .; J gene: TRBJ1-3; V gene: TRBV14; D gene: TRBD1; CDR3 protein: CASSQGGDRGGSGNTIYF; CDR3 DNA: TGTGCCAGCAGCCAAGGAGGTGACAGGGGGGGATCTGGAAACACCATATATTTT
CDR3 length: 14; clone size: .; J gene: TRBJ2-5; V gene: TRBV11-3; D gene: .; CDR3 protein: CASSLGGNQETQYF; CDR3 DNA: TGTGCCAGCAGCTTAGGAGGGAACCAAGAGACCCAGTACTTC
CDR3 length: 17; clone size: once; J gene: TRBJ1-3; V gene: TRBV28; D gene: .; CDR3 protein: CASSLSPRASSGNTIYF; CDR3 DNA: TGTGCCAGCAGTTTAAGCCCCCGAGCAAGCTCTGGAAACACCATATATTTT
CDR3 length: 14; clone size: .; J gene: TRBJ2-2; V gene: TRBV3-1/TRBV3-2; D gene: TRBD1; CDR3 protein: CASSRDRAPGELFF; CDR3 DNA: TGTGCCAGCAGCCGGGACAGGGCCCCCGGGGAGCTGTTTTTT
CDR3 length: 14; clone size: .; J gene: TRBJ1-5; V gene: TRBV19; D gene: .; CDR3 protein: CASSLRVINQPQHF; CDR3 DNA: TGTGCCAGTAGTCTCCGGGTTATCAATCAGCCCCAGCATTTT
CDR3 length: 15; clone size: .; J gene: TRBJ1-5; V gene: TRBV9; D gene: .; CDR3 protein: CASSVDGVRNQPQHF; CDR3 DNA: TGTGCCAGCAGCGTAGACGGGGTACGCAATCAGCCCCAGCATTTT
CDR3 length: 16; clone size: .; J gene: TRBJ1-3; V gene: TRBV5-1; D gene: .; CDR3 protein: CASSPIGQFLRSTIYF; CDR3 DNA: TGCGCCAGCAGCCCAATAGGACAATTCCTTAGAAGCACCATATATTTT
CDR3 length: 13; clone size: .; J gene: TRBJ2-7; V gene: TRBV7-2; D gene: .; CDR3 protein: CASSLVEGYEQYF; CDR3 DNA: TGTGCCAGCAGCTTAGTAGAGGGTTACGAGCAGTACTTC
CDR3 length: 15; clone size: .; J gene: TRBJ2-7; V gene: TRBV7-9; D gene: .; CDR3 protein: CASSLSGQGPYEQYF; CDR3 DNA: TGTGCCAGCAGCTTAAGCGGGCAGGGCCCCTACGAGCAGTACTTC
CDR3 length: 14; clone size: .; J gene: TRBJ1-2; V gene: TRBV27; D gene: .; CDR3 protein: CASSLSGEAYGYTF; CDR3 DNA: TGTGCCAGCAGTTTGTCGGGGGAGGCCTATGGCTACACCTTC
CDR3 length: 12; clone size: .; J gene: TRBJ1-1; V gene: TRBV6-5; D gene: .; CDR3 protein: CASGRGNTEAFF; CDR3 DNA: TGTGCCAGCGGTCGAGGGAACACTGAAGCTTTCTTT
CDR3 length: 17; clone size: .; J gene: TRBJ2-1; V gene: TRBV11-3; D gene: .; CDR3 protein: CASSLALGGAGNNEQFF; CDR3 DNA: TGTGCCAGCAGCTTAGCCCTGGGGGGGGCGGGGAACAATGAGCAGTTCTTC
CDR3 length: 14; clone size: .; J gene: TRBJ2-1; V gene: TRBV5-1; D gene: TRBD2; CDR3 protein: CASLAGSSYNEQFF; CDR3 DNA: TGCGCCAGCCTAGCGGGGAGCTCCTACAATGAGCAGTTCTTC
CDR3 length: 17; clone size: .; J gene: TRBJ2-1; V gene: TRBV5-1; D gene: TRBD2; CDR3 protein: CASSLVLAGGSYNEQFF; CDR3 DNA: TGCGCCAGCAGCTTGGTGTTAGCGGGAGGCTCCTACAATGAGCAGTTCTTC
CDR3 length: 13; clone size: .; J gene: TRBJ1-5; V gene: TRBV6-5; D gene: .; CDR3 protein: CASSPLFNQPQHF; CDR3 DNA: TGTGCCAGCAGCCCCTTATTCAATCAGCCCCAGCATTTT
CDR3 length: 12; clone size: once; J gene: TRBJ2-3; V gene: TRBV3-1/TRBV3-2; D gene: .; CDR3 protein: CASSQRTSGKYF; CDR3 DNA: TGTGCCAGCAGCCAAAGGACTTCGGGGAAGTATTTT
CDR3 length: 13; clone size: .; J gene: TRBJ2-3; V gene: TRBV28; D gene: .; CDR3 protein: CASSSRARDTQYF; CDR3 DNA: TGTGCCAGCAGCTCCAGGGCGCGAGATACGCAGTATTTT
CDR3 length: 13; clone size: once; J gene: TRBJ2-1; V gene: TRBV5-4; D gene: TRBD1; CDR3 protein: CASSRDRYNEQFF; CDR3 DNA: TGTGCCAGCAGCCGGGACAGGTACAATGAGCAGTTCTTC
CDR3 length: 16; clone size: .; J gene: TRBJ2-1; V gene: TRBV7-3; D gene: TRBD2; CDR3 protein: CASSLNFPGLASEQFF; CDR3 DNA: TGTGCCAGCAGCTTAAATTTCCCCGGACTAGCAAGTGAGCAGTTCTTC
CDR3 length: 13; clone size: .; J gene: TRBJ1-2; V gene: TRBV6-5; D gene: TRBD1; CDR3 protein: CASSEDRRYGYTF; CDR3 DNA: TGTGCCAGCAGCGAGGACAGGCGCTATGGCTACACCTTC
CDR3 length: 15; clone size: .; J gene: TRBJ2-3; V gene: TRBV7-2; D gene: .; CDR3 protein: CASSLARGFTDTQYF; CDR3 DNA: TGTGCCAGCAGCTTAGCGCGGGGTTTCACAGATACGCAGTATTTT
CDR3 length: 17; clone size: .; J gene: TRBJ2-2; V gene: TRBV5-4; D gene: TRBD1; CDR3 protein: CASSRTGGAESTGELFF; CDR3 DNA: TGTGCCAGCAGCCGAACAGGGGGCGCGGAATCCACCGGGGAGCTGTTTTTT
CDR3 length: 15; clone size: .; J gene: TRBJ2-5; V gene: TRBV4-2; D gene: TRBD2; CDR3 protein: CASSQDSGARETQYF; CDR3 DNA: TGTGCCAGCAGCCAAGATAGCGGGGCTCGGGAGACCCAGTACTTC
CDR3 length: 14; clone size: .; J gene: TRBJ1-2; V gene: TRBV19; D gene: TRBD1; CDR3 protein: CASTGDRSFYGYTF; CDR3 DNA: TGTGCCAGTACCGGGGACAGGAGCTTCTATGGCTACACCTTC
CDR3 length: 13; clone size: once; J gene: TRBJ1-1; V gene: TRBV9; D gene: .; CDR3 protein: CASSVGGETEAFF; CDR3 DNA: TGTGCCAGCAGCGTAGGCGGGGAAACTGAAGCTTTCTTT
CDR3 length: 15; clone size: .; J gene: TRBJ2-2; V gene: TRBV11-3; D gene: .; CDR3 protein: CASSLKGALAGELFF; CDR3 DNA: TGTGCCAGCAGCTTAAAAGGGGCCCTCGCCGGGGAGCTGTTTTTT